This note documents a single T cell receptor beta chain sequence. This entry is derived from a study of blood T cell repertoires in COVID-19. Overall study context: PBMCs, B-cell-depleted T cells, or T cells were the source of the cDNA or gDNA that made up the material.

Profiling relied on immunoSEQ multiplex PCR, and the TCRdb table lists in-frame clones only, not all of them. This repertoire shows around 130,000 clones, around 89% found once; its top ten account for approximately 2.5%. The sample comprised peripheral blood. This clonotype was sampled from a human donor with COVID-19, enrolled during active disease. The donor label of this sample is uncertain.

The DNA of the CDR3 is TGTGCCAGCAGGTTTTCGGACTTCCCGGGGGAAAAACTGTTTTTT. Translation gives CASRFSDFPGEKLFF. This sequence joins TRBV2 and TRBJ1-4; no reliable D call. The germline CDR1 and CDR2 sequences are SNHLY and FYNNEI. The germline V and J ends were trimmed by 6 bases and 8 bases, with 19 bases remaining between them. The CDR3 contains 15 residues.